This T cell receptor beta chain was sequenced in a study of control samples from healthy donors and cancer patients. Libraries were prepared by immunoSEQ multiplex PCR; TCRdb keeps only in-frame clonotypes and omits some of them. The sample holds around 170,000 clones, 70% to 90% seen once. Sequences were obtained from blood. This TCR was recovered from a woman aged 25 to 39 in good health.

Here the CDR3 reads CASSLTDGASTDTQYF. The CDR3 DNA follows: TGCGCCAGCAGCTTGACCGACGGGGCTAGCACAGATACGCAGTATTTT. The genes are TRBV5-1 and TRBJ2-3; D tentatively reads TRBD1 or TRBD2 (5 bases each). This CDR3 has 16 residues. The germline CDR1 and CDR2 sequences are SGHRS and YFSETQ. Trimming stripped 1 base from V and 0 bases from J, with 12 bases between.